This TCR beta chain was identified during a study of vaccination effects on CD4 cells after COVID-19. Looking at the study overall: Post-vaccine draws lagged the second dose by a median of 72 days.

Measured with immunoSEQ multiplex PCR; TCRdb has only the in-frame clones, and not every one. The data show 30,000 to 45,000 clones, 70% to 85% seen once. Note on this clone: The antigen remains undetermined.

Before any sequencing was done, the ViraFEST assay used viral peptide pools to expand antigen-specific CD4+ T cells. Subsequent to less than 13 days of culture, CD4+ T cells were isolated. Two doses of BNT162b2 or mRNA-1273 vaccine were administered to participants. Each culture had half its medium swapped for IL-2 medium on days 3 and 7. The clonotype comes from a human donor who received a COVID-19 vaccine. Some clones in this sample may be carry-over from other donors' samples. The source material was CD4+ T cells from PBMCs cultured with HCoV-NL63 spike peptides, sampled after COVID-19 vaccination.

The CDR3 coding sequence is TGTGCCAGCAGTAACACCCACACCGGGGAGCTGTTTTTT. It encodes CASSNTHTGELFF. The rearrangement uses TRBV9 and TRBJ2-2; D is uncertain. Per the germline V gene, CDR1 is SGDLS and CDR2 is YYNGEE. This CDR3 has 13 residues. V lost 5 bases and J lost 3, with 8 bases in between. Variable domain in full (rest from reference TRBV9 and TRBJ2-2): DSGVTQTPKHLITATGQRVTLRCSPRSGDLSVYWYQQSLDQGLQFLIQYYNGEERAKGNILERFSAQQFPDLHSELNLSSLELGDSALYFCASSNTHTGELFFGEGSRLTVL.